The following is a TCR beta chain sequence with its context. The entry originates in a study of blood T cell repertoires in COVID-19. At the level of the study: From the United States, Italy and Spain came samples of acute and convalescent COVID-19. PBMCs, B-cell-depleted T cells, or T cells provided the cDNA or gDNA that made up the material.

Libraries were prepared by immunoSEQ multiplex PCR; TCRdb keeps only in-frame clonotypes and omits some of them. The table has hundreds of thousands of clones, roughly 90% seen once. The germline V gene encodes CDR1 SGHRS and CDR2 YFSETQ. V trimming: 2 bases; J trimming: 3 bases; junction bases outside the gene matches: 6. The CDR3 covers 18 residues. The clonotype comes from a man in his 60s who had recovered from COVID-19. What was sequenced was PBMCs or T cells enriched from blood (not recorded which). The rearrangement uses TRBV5-1 and TRBJ2-2; 14 bases agree with TRBD2. This CDR3 reads CASSFGLAGGRDTGELFF. Here the CDR3 DNA reads TGCGCCAGCAGCTTCGGACTAGCGGGAGGTAGGGACACCGGGGAGCTGTTTTTT.